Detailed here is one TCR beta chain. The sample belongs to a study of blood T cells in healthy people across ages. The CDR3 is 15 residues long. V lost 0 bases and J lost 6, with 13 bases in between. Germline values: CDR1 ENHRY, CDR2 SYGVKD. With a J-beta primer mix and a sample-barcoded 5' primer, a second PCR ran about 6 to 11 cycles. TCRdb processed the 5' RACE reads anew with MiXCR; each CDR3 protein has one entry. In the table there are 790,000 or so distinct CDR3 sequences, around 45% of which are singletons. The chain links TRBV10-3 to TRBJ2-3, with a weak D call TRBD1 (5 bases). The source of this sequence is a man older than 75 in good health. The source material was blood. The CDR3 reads CAISESGRNGDTQYF. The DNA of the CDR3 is TGTGCCATCAGTGAGTCGGGGCGGAATGGCGATACGCAGTATTTT.